A selection of T cell receptor beta chains follows, all from one sample in a study of T cell repertoires in cytomegalovirus infection. TCRdb independently ran MiXCR on the reads; one entry per CDR3 protein. The sample includes roughly 920,000 distinct CDR3 sequences, 31% of them seen just once. These TCRs are of unknown antigen specificity. The sequenced sample was cultured CD8+ T cells from PBMCs, obtained from culture after CMV antigen stimulation. All receptors come from a human donor in good health (CMV status not recorded). Some clones in this sample may be carry-over from other donors' samples. Each CDR3 is given without its conserved first and last residue. Some rows have no size entry. The others give once, few or many, or a class for an expanded clone.

>TRBV2|-|TRBJ2-5
ASKVGTSGVQETQY
>TRBV9|-|TRBJ2-3
ASSLSPGGRRSTDTQY
>TRBV28|-|TRBJ2-3
ASSYGTQVTDTQY
>TRBV7-7|few|TRBJ1-2
ASSGRDGDPSYRGYT
>TRBV7-8|-|TRBJ2-1
ASSLDWRKEQF
>TRBV7-8|few|TRBJ1-4
ASSPRQYNEKLF
>TRBV5-5|-|TRBJ2-3
ASSLLLGDTDTQY
>TRBV5-5|-|TRBJ1-1
ASSVITGFPNTEAF
>TRBV7-6|many|TRBJ2-3
ASSLEWSSDTQY
>TRBV13|-|TRBJ1-5
ASSLSLVNQPQH
>TRBV28|few|TRBJ1-5
ASSPASTGANQPQH
>TRBV28|-|TRBJ1-4
ASLSGRGKAEKLF
>TRBV23-1|-|TRBJ2-5
ASSQSPAEETQY
>TRBV4-3|few|TRBJ1-4
ASSTRTFQAALEEKLF
>TRBV12-3/TRBV12-4|few|TRBJ1-2
ASSTGLNYGYT
>TRBV7-8|many|TRBJ2-5
ASSLRSSGGPQETQY
>TRBV9|-|TRBJ1-1
ASSVEGRMNTEAF
>TRBV19|-|TRBJ2-2
ASSMGTDTGELF
>TRBV4-1|once|TRBJ2-2
AGSQEPPSHLTGELF
>TRBV20-1|-|TRBJ1-1
SARAGTALNTEAF
>TRBV28|once|TRBJ1-5
ASGYRDRGYQPQH
>TRBV5-3|few|TRBJ1-1
ASRARGPGNTEAF
>TRBV7-9|-|TRBJ2-7
ASSPRQGAAYEQY
>TRBV12-5|few|TRBJ1-4
ASGLFGTTNEKLF
>TRBV5-3|-|TRBJ2-7
ASSSGSNEQY
>TRBV29-1|few|TRBJ1-2
SVVFQGNYGYT
>TRBV5-8|-|TRBJ2-3
ASSSGTGTTDTQY
>TRBV4-1|few|TRBJ1-1
ASSQEGQGMNTEAF
>TRBV4-1|few|TRBJ2-1
ASSRAGHNEQF
>TRBV7-9|few|TRBJ1-2
ASSLAGTYRDYGYT
>TRBV7-8|many|TRBJ2-4
ASSHNRRGGFLAKNIQY
>TRBV12-3/TRBV12-4|few|TRBJ2-7
ASRTGLSGEQY
>TRBV7-2|many|TRBJ2-3
ASSLGQGEIADTQY
>TRBV6-6|-|TRBJ2-2
ASTYTGHTGELF
>TRBV6-6|few|TRBJ2-7
ASSSTTVYEQY
>TRBV28|-|TRBJ1-2
ASSPGVPNYGYT
>TRBV27|-|TRBJ2-3
ASSFARDRGQY
>TRBV7-9|many|TRBJ1-4
ASSPPGQGREKLF
>TRBV6-2/TRBV6-3|-|TRBJ1-1
ASSYTPTGLNTEAF
>TRBV7-3|once|TRBJ2-3
ASSPRTNTDTQY
>TRBV7-6|-|TRBJ2-3
ASSPSEDTQY